Listed below are T cell receptor beta chains from one sample, sequenced in a study of cytomegalovirus exposure and HLA in healthy donors. Assay used: immunoSEQ multiplex PCR; TCRdb lists only in-frame clones, some missing. The table shows tens of thousands of clones, with around four fifths occurring only once. The sequenced sample consisted of PBMCs. Receptors were obtained from a male donor in good health and CMV-seropositive. CDR3s include the opening cysteine and the closing phenylalanine or tryptophan. Each record gives: clone size, D gene, J gene, V gene, CDR3 protein, CDR3 DNA. D genes are given only for firm matches. Expanded clones are given a class, and other clones once, few, many or no size at all.

abundance: -; d_gene: -; j_gene: TRBJ2-3; v_gene: TRBV28; CDR3aa: CASSPGGMTDTQYF; CDR3nt: TGTGCCAGCAGCCCGGGGGGCATGACAGATACGCAGTATTTT
abundance: -; d_gene: TRBD1; j_gene: TRBJ2-7; v_gene: TRBV5-1; CDR3aa: CARDRGLSFYEQYF; CDR3nt: TGCGCCAGAGACAGGGGGCTCAGTTTCTACGAGCAGTACTTC
abundance: -; d_gene: TRBD1; j_gene: TRBJ2-1; v_gene: TRBV5-1; CDR3aa: CASSAGTGLSNEQFF; CDR3nt: TGCGCCAGCAGTGCCGGGACAGGGTTGAGCAATGAGCAGTTCTTC
abundance: -; d_gene: TRBD1; j_gene: TRBJ1-2; v_gene: TRBV28; CDR3aa: CASSLLAGGNYGYTF; CDR3nt: TGTGCCAGCAGTTTATTGGCAGGGGGGAACTATGGCTACACCTTC
abundance: -; d_gene: -; j_gene: TRBJ2-1; v_gene: TRBV5-1; CDR3aa: CASSLVTTYNEQFF; CDR3nt: TGCGCCAGCAGCTTGGTGACTACCTACAATGAGCAGTTCTTC
abundance: -; d_gene: -; j_gene: TRBJ2-7; v_gene: TRBV15; CDR3aa: CATSRDRVLVEQYF; CDR3nt: TGTGCCACCAGCAGAGATAGAGTATTAGTCGAGCAGTACTTC
abundance: -; d_gene: -; j_gene: TRBJ1-2; v_gene: TRBV2; CDR3aa: CASTQIGQRGDGYTF; CDR3nt: TGTGCCAGCACCCAAATAGGACAGAGAGGGGATGGCTACACCTTC
abundance: -; d_gene: -; j_gene: TRBJ1-4; v_gene: TRBV27; CDR3aa: CASSLAGFATNEKLFF; CDR3nt: TGTGCCAGCAGTTTGGCGGGGTTCGCAACTAATGAAAAACTGTTTTTT
abundance: few; d_gene: -; j_gene: TRBJ1-5; v_gene: TRBV6-5; CDR3aa: CASSYREGQPQHF; CDR3nt: TGTGCCAGCAGTTACCGGGAGGGACAGCCCCAGCATTTT
abundance: -; d_gene: TRBD1; j_gene: TRBJ2-7; v_gene: TRBV11-2; CDR3aa: CASSLGYRPGQGAGEQYF; CDR3nt: TGTGCCAGCAGCTTAGGATATCGACCGGGACAGGGGGCTGGTGAGCAGTACTTC
abundance: once; d_gene: -; j_gene: TRBJ2-7; v_gene: TRBV29-1; CDR3aa: CSVAQGYEQYF; CDR3nt: TGCAGCGTTGCCCAGGGCTACGAGCAGTACTTC
abundance: -; d_gene: TRBD2; j_gene: TRBJ2-1; v_gene: TRBV29-1; CDR3aa: CSVEGASGRYNEQFF; CDR3nt: TGCAGCGTTGAAGGGGCTAGCGGAAGGTACAATGAGCAGTTCTTC
abundance: -; d_gene: -; j_gene: TRBJ2-7; v_gene: TRBV30; CDR3aa: CAWKVQGFRYEQYF; CDR3nt: TGTGCCTGGAAGGTTCAGGGGTTTAGGTACGAGCAGTACTTC
abundance: -; d_gene: TRBD1; j_gene: TRBJ2-1; v_gene: TRBV29-1; CDR3aa: CSARQGSNEQFF; CDR3nt: TGCAGCGCAAGACAGGGCTCCAATGAGCAGTTCTTC
abundance: -; d_gene: TRBD2; j_gene: TRBJ2-1; v_gene: TRBV7-2; CDR3aa: CASSLGGASGKGGFF; CDR3nt: TGTGCCAGCAGCTTAGGGGGGGCTAGCGGGAAGGGAGGATTCTTC
abundance: -; d_gene: TRBD1; j_gene: TRBJ2-7; v_gene: TRBV19; CDR3aa: CATGQGVDEQYF; CDR3nt: TGTGCCACCGGACAGGGAGTCGACGAGCAGTACTTC
abundance: -; d_gene: TRBD2; j_gene: TRBJ2-5; v_gene: TRBV6-5; CDR3aa: CASRLFAGGQKTQYF; CDR3nt: TGTGCCAGCAGATTGTTCGCGGGGGGCCAAAAGACCCAGTACTTC
abundance: -; d_gene: -; j_gene: TRBJ2-3; v_gene: TRBV4-1; CDR3aa: CASSQDVSGSTDTQYF; CDR3nt: TGCGCCAGCAGCCAAGATGTCAGCGGATCCACAGATACGCAGTATTTT
abundance: -; d_gene: TRBD1; j_gene: TRBJ1-2; v_gene: TRBV5-4; CDR3aa: CASSLDRGRPLWGYTF; CDR3nt: TGTGCCAGCAGCTTGGACAGGGGGCGACCTCTATGGGGCTACACCTTC
abundance: -; d_gene: -; j_gene: TRBJ1-2; v_gene: TRBV19; CDR3aa: CASSTGPYGYTF; CDR3nt: TGTGCCAGTAGTACAGGGCCCTATGGCTACACCTTC
abundance: -; d_gene: -; j_gene: TRBJ1-1; v_gene: TRBV11-2; CDR3aa: CASSLEWRQRNTEAFF; CDR3nt: TGTGCCAGCAGCTTAGAATGGAGACAGAGAAACACTGAAGCTTTCTTT
abundance: -; d_gene: TRBD1; j_gene: TRBJ2-7; v_gene: TRBV19; CDR3aa: CASSMGTGFYEQYF; CDR3nt: TGTGCCAGTAGTATGGGGACAGGGTTCTACGAGCAGTACTTC
abundance: -; d_gene: -; j_gene: TRBJ1-5; v_gene: TRBV28; CDR3aa: CASNRWGDQPQHF; CDR3nt: TGTGCCAGCAACCGATGGGGGGATCAGCCCCAGCATTTT
abundance: once; d_gene: -; j_gene: TRBJ2-5; v_gene: TRBV28; CDR3aa: CASSQIDSVEETQYF; CDR3nt: TGTGCCAGCAGCCAAATCGACAGTGTCGAGGAGACCCAGTACTTC
abundance: -; d_gene: -; j_gene: TRBJ2-3; v_gene: TRBV6-6; CDR3aa: CASSLPPRASTDTQYF; CDR3nt: TGTGCCAGCAGTCTTCCACCGAGGGCCAGCACAGATACGCAGTATTTT
abundance: -; d_gene: -; j_gene: TRBJ2-1; v_gene: TRBV15; CDR3aa: CATIKDSNYNEQFF; CDR3nt: TGTGCCACCATCAAGGACAGCAACTACAATGAGCAGTTCTTC
abundance: -; d_gene: -; j_gene: TRBJ1-1; v_gene: TRBV19; CDR3aa: CASSPGRGLGRNTEAFF; CDR3nt: TGTGCCAGTAGCCCAGGGAGGGGACTCGGTCGGAACACTGAAGCTTTCTTT
abundance: -; d_gene: TRBD1; j_gene: TRBJ1-5; v_gene: TRBV28; CDR3aa: CASSLPPTGGRQPQHF; CDR3nt: TGTGCCAGCAGTTTACCTCCGACAGGGGGAAGACAGCCCCAGCATTTT
abundance: -; d_gene: TRBD1; j_gene: TRBJ1-4; v_gene: TRBV19; CDR3aa: CASTRAPIQGYANEKLFF; CDR3nt: TGTGCCAGTACCCGGGCACCTATACAGGGGTATGCTAATGAAAAACTGTTTTTT
abundance: -; d_gene: -; j_gene: TRBJ2-3; v_gene: TRBV7-8; CDR3aa: CASSLSGRGRPDTQYF; CDR3nt: TGTGCCAGCAGCTTGTCCGGGCGAGGGAGGCCAGATACGCAGTATTTT
abundance: -; d_gene: -; j_gene: TRBJ1-2; v_gene: TRBV6-1; CDR3aa: CASSAVPRGAGGYTF; CDR3nt: TGTGCCAGCAGTGCCGTTCCCCGGGGGGCGGGTGGCTACACCTTC
abundance: -; d_gene: -; j_gene: TRBJ2-7; v_gene: TRBV7-9; CDR3aa: CASSLTDYEQYF; CDR3nt: TGTGCCAGCAGCTTAACAGATTACGAGCAGTACTTC
abundance: -; d_gene: TRBD2; j_gene: TRBJ2-7; v_gene: TRBV7-8; CDR3aa: CASSQGGAGEQYF; CDR3nt: TGTGCCAGCAGCCAGGGAGGGGCTGGTGAGCAGTACTTC
abundance: -; d_gene: -; j_gene: TRBJ1-6; v_gene: TRBV5-4; CDR3aa: CASSPPEGQSLHF; CDR3nt: TGTGCCAGCAGCCCGCCGGAGGGGCAGTCACTCCACTTT
abundance: -; d_gene: -; j_gene: TRBJ1-1; v_gene: TRBV11-2; CDR3aa: CASTTPGRAEAFF; CDR3nt: TGTGCCAGCACCACACCGGGGAGGGCTGAAGCTTTCTTT
abundance: -; d_gene: TRBD2; j_gene: TRBJ2-7; v_gene: TRBV10-3; CDR3aa: CAISEISGNSYEQYF; CDR3nt: TGTGCCATCAGTGAGATTAGCGGGAACTCCTACGAGCAGTACTTC
abundance: -; d_gene: TRBD1; j_gene: TRBJ2-3; v_gene: TRBV18; CDR3aa: CASSPSRTGPDTDTQYF; CDR3nt: TGTGCCAGCTCACCTTCTCGGACAGGGCCAGACACAGATACGCAGTATTTT
abundance: -; d_gene: -; j_gene: TRBJ2-1; v_gene: TRBV30; CDR3aa: CAWSVLGRGNEQFF; CDR3nt: TGTGCCTGGAGTGTATTGGGCAGGGGAAATGAGCAGTTCTTC
abundance: -; d_gene: -; j_gene: TRBJ2-1; v_gene: TRBV6-5; CDR3aa: CASSYPGSYNEQFF; CDR3nt: TGTGCCAGCAGTTACCCCGGCTCCTACAATGAGCAGTTCTTC
abundance: -; d_gene: TRBD2; j_gene: TRBJ2-3; v_gene: TRBV19; CDR3aa: CASRLAGGTDTQYF; CDR3nt: TGTGCCAGCCGACTAGCGGGGGGAACAGATACGCAGTATTTT
abundance: -; d_gene: -; j_gene: TRBJ1-4; v_gene: TRBV5-1; CDR3aa: CASRQGTTNEKLFF; CDR3nt: TGCGCCAGCAGGCAGGGGACGACTAATGAAAAACTGTTTTTT